These 16 T cell receptor beta chains originate from one sample sequenced in a study of identical twins. Each CDR3 protein is one row after TCRdb ran MiXCR on the 5' RACE reads. Found here are about 460,000 distinct CDR3 sequences, 14% of them singletons; the top ten hold 0.4% to 0.55%. The same data also went into a second study, on yellow fever vaccine responses in identical twins.

The sample was CD4+ T cells sorted from blood. All receptors come from a woman younger than 30 in good health.

The table lists this clonotype with a few counts. CDR3 nucleotide sequence: TGTGCCAGCAGCTGGGAGGCGACAAATTCCTACGAGCAGTACTTC. The encoded protein is CASSWEATNSYEQYF. The genes are TRBV5-6 and TRBJ2-7; D may be TRBD2 (6 bases). This CDR3 has 15 residues. Germline CDR1 is SGHDT and CDR2 is YYEEEE. V lost 3 bases and J 1 base, leaving 14 bases between the germline ends.

This clonotype was found a few times. The rearrangement uses TRBV21-1 and TRBJ2-3. TRBV21-1 is a pseudogene. There are 16 residues in the CDR3. The CDR3 protein is CASSKIRSLSTDTQYF. CDR3 nucleotide sequence: TGTGCCAGCAGCAAAATTAGGAGCCTTAGCACAGATACGCAGTATTTT.

At least ten counts were recorded for this clonotype. The chain carries TRBV7-2 and TRBJ2-1, with D maybe TRBD2 (5 bases). Germline CDR1 and CDR2: SGHTA and FQGNSA. Trimming stripped 5 bases from V and 0 bases from J, with 8 bases between. CDR3 length equals 14 residues. CDR3 DNA sequence: TGTGCCAGCAGCCCGGGGAGCTCCTACAATGAGCAGTTCTTC. Residues: CASSPGSSYNEQFF.

In this sample, this clonotype turned up many times. This rearrangement joins TRBV12-3 or TRBV12-4 to TRBJ2-1; 9 bases are shared with TRBD2. V gave up 2 bases and J gave up 9 bases; unmatched junction bases: 8. There are 15 residues in the CDR3. CDR3 residues: CASSLKPSGAGEQFF. The CDR3 coding sequence is TGTGCCAGCAGTTTAAAGCCTAGCGGGGCGGGTGAGCAGTTCTTC.

The chain recombines TRBV6-2 or TRBV6-3 with TRBJ2-3, with 8 bases identical to TRBD2. V lost 7 bases and J lost 0; bases outside the gene matches: 9. CDR3 length: 16 amino acids. Germline CDR1 reads MNHEY; CDR2 reads SVGEGT. As DNA, the CDR3 is TGTGCCAGCAACGGTCGCGGGAGGCGGAGCACAGATACGCAGTATTTT. Residues: CASNGRGRRSTDTQYF.

This chain joins TRBV29-1 and TRBJ2-3, with a possible D match to TRBD1 (5 bases). Germline V CDR1 and CDR2: SQVTM, ANQGSEA. Trimming pared 8 bases from V and 9 bases from J, leaving 21 bases between. This CDR3 spans 13 amino acids. The CDR3 protein is CSSSGPGAQTQYF. The CDR3, as DNA: TGCAGCTCCTCAGGCCCTGGGGCCCAGACGCAGTATTTT.

This clonotype was detected a few times. The rearrangement joins TRBV2 to TRBJ1-2, with unresolved D. The V gene lost 4 bases and the J gene lost 2 bases, with 8 bases spanning the gap. The CDR3 loop spans 13 amino acids. Germline CDR1 and CDR2: SNHLY and FYNNEI. CDR3 DNA: TGTGCCAGCAGTGTATCAGCAAACTATGGCTACACCTTC. Translation: CASSVSANYGYTF. The full variable domain, with the rest looked up from reference TRBV2 and TRBJ1-2, is EPEVTQTPSHQVTQMGQEVILRCVPISNHLYFYWYRQILGQKVEFLVSFYNNEISEKSEIFDDQFSVERPDGSNFTLKIRSTKLEDSAMYFCASSVSANYGYTFGSGTRLTVV.

This clonotype was counted a few times. V usage is TRBV7-9 and J usage is TRBJ2-7; D uncertain. V was trimmed by 4 bases and J by 4 bases, leaving 17 bases between them. The germline V gene encodes CDR1 SEHNR and CDR2 FQNEAQ (reference sequence). The CDR3 totals 15 residues. The CDR3: CASSSDGTYQYEQYF. In nucleotides, the CDR3 is TGTGCCAGCAGCTCGGACGGAACCTACCAATACGAGCAGTACTTC.

The chain recombines TRBV29-1 with TRBJ2-2; 9 bases match TRBD1. Germline V lookup: CDR1 SQVTM, CDR2 ANQGSEA. The V segment lost 7 bases and the J segment 5 bases; nucleotides outside the gene matches: 8. The CDR3 spans 14 residues. The CDR3 region is CSGKTGGSTGELFF. In DNA form, the CDR3 reads TGCAGCGGGAAAACAGGGGGCTCGACCGGGGAGCTGTTTTTT.

The V gene is TRBV6-5, the J gene TRBJ2-1; 9 bases align to TRBD2. This CDR3 has 17 residues. V lost 0 bases, J lost 4 bases, and 7 bases stayed unmatched. CDR1 and CDR2 (germline): MNHEY, SVGAGI. CDR3 in DNA: TGTGCCAGCAGTTACTCGGGGATAGCGGGAGTTTACAATGAGCAGTTCTTC. It encodes CASSYSGIAGVYNEQFF.

This clonotype was counted only a few times. The gene calls are TRBV7-6 and TRBJ1-6; D may be TRBD1 (6 bases). Germline assignment: CDR1 SGHVS and CDR2 FNYEAQ. This CDR3 spans 16 amino acids. Trimming removed 0 bases at V and 7 bases at J, with 13 bases between. The DNA for the CDR3 is TGTGCCAGCAGCTTAGCCTTACAGGGCGGGAATTCACCCCTCCACTTT. It translates to CASSLALQGGNSPLHF.

This clonotype was seen ten or more times. The chain links TRBV5-1 to TRBJ2-5, with 8 bases that match TRBD2. The germline V gene encodes CDR1 SGHRS and CDR2 YFSETQ. This CDR3 has 16 amino acids. The J segment lost 1 base and the V segment lost 1 base, leaving 6 bases of the junction unmatched. The CDR3 is CASSLSGGGLQETQYF. The CDR3 region has the DNA TGCGCCAGCAGCTTGAGTGGCGGGGGGCTCCAAGAGACCCAGTACTTC.

The chain carries TRBV5-1 and TRBJ2-1, with 10 nucleotides matching TRBD1. The germline V gene encodes CDR1 SGHRS and CDR2 YFSETQ. The J segment lost 8 bases and the V segment lost 4 bases, leaving 6 bases of the junction unmatched. The CDR3 runs 14 residues. The CDR3 region has the DNA TGCGCCAGCAGCATCCGGGACAGGGGTTATGAGCAGTTCTTC. Encoded protein: CASSIRDRGYEQFF.

V and J are TRBV5-6 and TRBJ2-3; TRBD1 is a possible D gene (5 bases). CDR1 is SGHDT, CDR2 YYEEEE, per germline. The CDR3 runs 15 residues. The germline V and J ends were trimmed by 4 bases and 2 bases, with 14 bases remaining between them. In nucleotides, the CDR3 is TGTGCCAGCAGCCGCCTGACAGATTCCACAGATACGCAGTATTTT. It translates to CASSRLTDSTDTQYF.

In its sample, this clonotype was seen a few times. CDR3 bases: TGCGCCAGCAGCTTGTTCGAGCGGGAAAACATTCAGTACTTC. The encoded protein is CASSLFERENIQYF. The chain combines TRBV5-1 with TRBJ2-4; possibly TRBD2 for D (6 bases). This CDR3 comprises 14 residues. Trimming pared 1 base from V and 5 bases from J, leaving 10 bases between. CDR1 and CDR2 from the germline V gene are SGHRS and YFSETQ.

This chain connects TRBV6-1 to TRBJ1-2, with D unclear. The germline V and J ends were trimmed by 6 bases and 0 bases, with 11 bases remaining between them. Germline V gene sequence: CDR1 MNHNS, CDR2 SASEGT. CDR3 size: 14 residues. CDR3 nucleotides: TGTGCCAGCAGGCGCAGCCAAGCTAACTATGGCTACACCTTC. Its translation is CASRRSQANYGYTF.